This TCR beta chain was documented in a study of blood T cell repertoires in COVID-19. The overall study: The analysed material was cDNA or gDNA that came from T cells, B-cell-depleted T cells, or PBMCs.

The germline V gene has CDR1 KGHSH and CDR2 LQKENI. The CDR3 runs 16 residues. V shed 3 bases and J 0 bases; nucleotides not matched to a gene: 7. A few counts support this clone. Assay used: immunoSEQ multiplex PCR; TCRdb lists only in-frame clones, some missing. The table shows 80,000 to 95,000 clones, with more than 80% occurring only once. The sequence was collected from a man older than 75 with COVID-19, enrolled during active disease. Sequenced input: peripheral blood. V and J are TRBV18 and TRBJ2-7, with 8 bases identical to TRBD1. The CDR3 sequence: CASSPMTGAFSYEQYF. The CDR3 nucleotides read TGTGCCAGCTCACCCATGACAGGGGCCTTCTCCTACGAGCAGTACTTC.